Included here is one TCR beta chain sequence, with context. This clonotype has only a few counts. Its antigen has not been determined. No per-base quality is available; no much larger clone lies one base away. The data stem from a study of T-cell reconstitution after alpha-beta-depleted transplantation in children (dated by TCRdb to about 2016). For the study in its entirety: T-cell immune reconstitution after TCRalphabeta/CD19-depleted allogeneic hematopoietic cell transplantation in children was quantitatively tracked in the study by means of TCR repertoire profiling.

Receptor libraries were prepared by PCR. Sequencer: Illumina HiSeq 2500. Molecular barcoding was employed in the preparation of TCR libraries, with unique molecular identifiers being used to normalize TCRbeta repertoire quantification. Starting from the raw public reads, TCRdb applied fastp trimming at Q25, assembled clones with MiXCR and retained in-frame beta chains. Each CDR3 protein appears once, grouped with its most common genes and DNA. This sample comprises roughly 300,000 distinct CDR3 sequences, over 9% of them detected only once. Jointly, the top ten make up around 2.4% of the sample. Measured from the cysteine to the phenylalanine, the CDR3 is 14 residues long. Kept here is only the CDR3 DNA, which spans 42 bases and is read in frame from base 1. From a lookup of the germline V gene, CDR1 and CDR2 are SGDLS and YYNGEE. The junction carries 12 bases between V and J, which are trimmed by 3 bases and 2 bases respectively.

Recombination joined TRBV9 with TRBJ2-7; no D gene is confidently identified. The material was PBMCs from the stem cell graft donor, obtained from the stem cell graft. The receptor comes from a human donor who donated a stem cell graft to a child with acute lymphoblastic leukemia. The CDR3 protein sequence reads: CASSAPRPPYEQYF. The DNA sequence is given as TGTGCCAGCAGCGCTCCCAGGCCACCCTACGAGCAGTACTTC. Where the CDR3 stops, the reference TRBV9 and TRBJ2-7 genes take over; the full variable domain is DSGVTQTPKHLITATGQRVTLRCSPRSGDLSVYWYQQSLDQGLQFLIQYYNGEERAKGNILERFSAQQFPDLHSELNLSSLELGDSALYFCASSAPRPPYEQYFGPGTRLTVT.